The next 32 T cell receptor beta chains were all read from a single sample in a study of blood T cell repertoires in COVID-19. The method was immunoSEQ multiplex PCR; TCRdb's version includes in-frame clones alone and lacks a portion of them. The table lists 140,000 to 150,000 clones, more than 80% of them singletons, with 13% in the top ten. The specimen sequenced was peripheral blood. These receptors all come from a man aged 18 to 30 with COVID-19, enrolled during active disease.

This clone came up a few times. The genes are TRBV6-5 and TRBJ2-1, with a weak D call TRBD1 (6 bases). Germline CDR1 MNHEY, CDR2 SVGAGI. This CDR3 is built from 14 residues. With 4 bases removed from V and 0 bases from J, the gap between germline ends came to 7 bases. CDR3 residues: CASSLTGSYNEQFF. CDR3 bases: TGTGCCAGCAGTTTGACAGGCTCCTACAATGAGCAGTTCTTC.

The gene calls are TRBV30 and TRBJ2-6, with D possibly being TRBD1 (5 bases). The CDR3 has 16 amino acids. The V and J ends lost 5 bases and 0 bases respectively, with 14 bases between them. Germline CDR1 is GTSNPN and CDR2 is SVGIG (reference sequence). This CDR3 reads CAWGILRGSGANVLTF. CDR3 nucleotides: TGTGCCTGGGGGATACTAAGGGGCTCTGGGGCCAACGTCCTGACTTTC.

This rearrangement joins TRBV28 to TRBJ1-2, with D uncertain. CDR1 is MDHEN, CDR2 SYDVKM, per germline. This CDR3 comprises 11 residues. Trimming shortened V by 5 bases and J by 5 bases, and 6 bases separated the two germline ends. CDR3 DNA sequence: TGTGCCAGCAGTCACCTATATGGCTACACCTTC. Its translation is CASSHLYGYTF.

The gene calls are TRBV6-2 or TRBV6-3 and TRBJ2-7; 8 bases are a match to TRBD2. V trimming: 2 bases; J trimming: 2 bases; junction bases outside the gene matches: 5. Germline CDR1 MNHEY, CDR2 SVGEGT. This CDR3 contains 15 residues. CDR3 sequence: CASSYGTRSPYEQYF. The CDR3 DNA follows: TGTGCCAGCAGTTACGGGACTAGATCACCCTACGAGCAGTACTTC.

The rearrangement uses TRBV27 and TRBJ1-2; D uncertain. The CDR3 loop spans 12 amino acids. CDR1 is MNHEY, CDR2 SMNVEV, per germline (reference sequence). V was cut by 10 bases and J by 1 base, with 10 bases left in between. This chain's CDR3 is CATLTSNYGYTF. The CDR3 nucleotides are TGTGCCACCCTGACAAGTAACTATGGCTACACCTTC.

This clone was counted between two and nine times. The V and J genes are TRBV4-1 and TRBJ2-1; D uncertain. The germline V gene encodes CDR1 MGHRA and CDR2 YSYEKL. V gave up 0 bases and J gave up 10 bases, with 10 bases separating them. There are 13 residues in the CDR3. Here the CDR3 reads CASSQDTVREQFF. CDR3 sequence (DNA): TGCGCCAGCAGCCAAGATACCGTACGGGAGCAGTTCTTC.

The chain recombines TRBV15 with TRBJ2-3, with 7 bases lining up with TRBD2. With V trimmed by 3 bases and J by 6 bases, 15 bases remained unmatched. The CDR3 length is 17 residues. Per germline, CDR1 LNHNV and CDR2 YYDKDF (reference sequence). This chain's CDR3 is CATSRVPGRGAFDTQYF. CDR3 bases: TGTGCCACCAGCAGGGTGCCGGGGAGGGGCGCATTCGATACGCAGTATTTT.

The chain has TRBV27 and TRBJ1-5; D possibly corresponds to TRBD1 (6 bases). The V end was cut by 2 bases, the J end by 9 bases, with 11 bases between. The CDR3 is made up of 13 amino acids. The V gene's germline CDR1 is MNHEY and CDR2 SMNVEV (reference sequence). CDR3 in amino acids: CASSLTPTGPQHF. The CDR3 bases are TGTGCCAGCAGTTTAACCCCGACAGGGCCCCAGCATTTT.

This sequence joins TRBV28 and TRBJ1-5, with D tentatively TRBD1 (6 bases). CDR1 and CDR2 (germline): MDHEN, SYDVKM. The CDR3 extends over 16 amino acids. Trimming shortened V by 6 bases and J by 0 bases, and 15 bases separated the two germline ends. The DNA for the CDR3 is TGTGCCAGCAGCCCAGGACAGATTTATAGCAATCAGCCCCAGCATTTT. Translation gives CASSPGQIYSNQPQHF.

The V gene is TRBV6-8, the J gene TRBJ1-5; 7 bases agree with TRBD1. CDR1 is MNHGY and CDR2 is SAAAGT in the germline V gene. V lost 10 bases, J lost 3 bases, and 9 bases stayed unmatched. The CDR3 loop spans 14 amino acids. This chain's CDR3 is CATPCGQDNQPQHF. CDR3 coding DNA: TGTGCCACACCCTGTGGACAGGACAATCAGCCCCAGCATTTT.

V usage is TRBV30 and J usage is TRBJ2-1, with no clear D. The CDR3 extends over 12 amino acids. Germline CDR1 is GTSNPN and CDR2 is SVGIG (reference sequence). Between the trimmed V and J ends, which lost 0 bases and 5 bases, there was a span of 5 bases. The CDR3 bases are TGTGCCTGGAGTGTACACCACAATGAGCAGTTCTTC. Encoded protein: CAWSVHHNEQFF.

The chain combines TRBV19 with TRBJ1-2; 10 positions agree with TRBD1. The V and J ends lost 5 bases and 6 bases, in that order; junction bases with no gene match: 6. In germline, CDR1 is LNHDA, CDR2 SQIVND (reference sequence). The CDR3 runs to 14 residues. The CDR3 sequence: CASSPGTGVNGYTF. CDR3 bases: TGTGCCAGTAGTCCCGGGACAGGGGTAAATGGCTACACCTTC.

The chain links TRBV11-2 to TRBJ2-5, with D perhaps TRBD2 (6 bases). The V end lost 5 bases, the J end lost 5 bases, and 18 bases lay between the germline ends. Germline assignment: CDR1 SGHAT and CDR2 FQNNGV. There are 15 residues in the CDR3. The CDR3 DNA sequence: TGTGCCAGCAGCGATACCCCTAGCGTAGGCGAGACCCAGTACTTC. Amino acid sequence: CASSDTPSVGETQYF. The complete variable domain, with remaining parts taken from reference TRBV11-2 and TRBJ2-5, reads EAGVAQSPRYKIIEKRQSVAFWCNPISGHATLYWYQQILGQGPKLLIQFQNNGVVDDSQLPKDRFSAERLKGVDSTLKIQPAKLEDSAVYLCASSDTPSVGETQYFGPGTRLLVL.

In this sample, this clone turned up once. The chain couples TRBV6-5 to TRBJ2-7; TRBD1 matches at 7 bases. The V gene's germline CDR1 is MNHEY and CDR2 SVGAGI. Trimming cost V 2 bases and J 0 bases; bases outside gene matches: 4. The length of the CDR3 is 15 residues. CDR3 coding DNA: TGTGCCAGCAGTTACCGGGCAGGGGGCTCCTACGAGCAGTACTTC. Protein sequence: CASSYRAGGSYEQYF.

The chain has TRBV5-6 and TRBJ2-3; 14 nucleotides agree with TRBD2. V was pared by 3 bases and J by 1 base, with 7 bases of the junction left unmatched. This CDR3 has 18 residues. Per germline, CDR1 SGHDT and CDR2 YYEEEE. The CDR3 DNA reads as TGTGCCAGCAGCTGGGGACTAGCGGGAGAAGGAGGCACAGATACGCAGTATTTT. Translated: CASSWGLAGEGGTDTQYF.

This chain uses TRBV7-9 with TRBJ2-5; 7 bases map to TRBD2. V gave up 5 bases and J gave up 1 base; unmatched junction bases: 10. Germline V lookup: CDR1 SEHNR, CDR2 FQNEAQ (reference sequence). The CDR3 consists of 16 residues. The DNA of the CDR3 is TGTGCCAGCAGCCCTCTCGCGGGAGTCCTCCAAGAGACCCAGTACTTC. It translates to CASSPLAGVLQETQYF.

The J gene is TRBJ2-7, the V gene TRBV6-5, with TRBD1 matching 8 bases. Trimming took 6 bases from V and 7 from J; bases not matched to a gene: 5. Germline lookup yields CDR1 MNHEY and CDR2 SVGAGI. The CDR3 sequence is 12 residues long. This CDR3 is CASRSTGGEQYF. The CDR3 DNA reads TGTGCCAGCAGGTCTACAGGGGGAGAGCAGTACTTC.

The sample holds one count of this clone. This CDR3 is CAISAPTTAGPSTDTQYF. The CDR3 DNA sequence: TGTGCCATCAGCGCCCCCACCACAGCGGGACCTAGCACAGATACGCAGTATTTT. This rearrangement joins TRBV10-3 to TRBJ2-3, with 7 bases matching TRBD2. V shed 6 bases and J 0 bases; nucleotides not matched to a gene: 15. Germline-derived CDR1 and CDR2 are ENHRY and SYGVKD. CDR3 length equals 18 residues.

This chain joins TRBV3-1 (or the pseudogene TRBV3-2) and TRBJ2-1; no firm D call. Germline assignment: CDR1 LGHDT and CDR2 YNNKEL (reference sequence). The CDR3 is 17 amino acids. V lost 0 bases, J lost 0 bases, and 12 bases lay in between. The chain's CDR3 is CASSQDWRGFSYNEQFF. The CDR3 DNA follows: TGTGCCAGCAGCCAAGATTGGCGCGGCTTCTCCTACAATGAGCAGTTCTTC.

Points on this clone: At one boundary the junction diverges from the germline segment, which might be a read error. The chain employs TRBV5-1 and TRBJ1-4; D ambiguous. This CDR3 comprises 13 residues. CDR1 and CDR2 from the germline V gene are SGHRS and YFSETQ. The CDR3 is CASSVGGREKLLF. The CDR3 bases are TGCGCCAGCAGCGTGGGCGGGCGGGAAAAACTGCTTTTT. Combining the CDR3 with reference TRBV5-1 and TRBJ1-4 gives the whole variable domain KAGVTQTPRYLIKTRGQQVTLSCSPISGHRSVSWYQQTPGQGLQFLFEYFSETQRNKGNFPGRFSGRQFSNSRSEMNVSTLELGDSALYLCASSVGGREKLLFGSGTQLSVL.

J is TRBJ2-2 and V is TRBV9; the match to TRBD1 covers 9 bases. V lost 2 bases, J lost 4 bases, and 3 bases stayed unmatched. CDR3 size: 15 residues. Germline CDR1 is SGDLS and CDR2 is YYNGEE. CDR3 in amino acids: CASSVGTGRTGELFF. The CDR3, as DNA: TGTGCCAGCAGCGTTGGGACAGGGCGCACCGGGGAGCTGTTTTTT.

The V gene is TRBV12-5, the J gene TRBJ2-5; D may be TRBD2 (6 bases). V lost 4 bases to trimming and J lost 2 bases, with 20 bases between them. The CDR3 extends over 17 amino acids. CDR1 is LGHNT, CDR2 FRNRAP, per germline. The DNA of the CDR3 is TGTGCTAGTGGTTCGACGCCTACAGGTGGGAGGCAAGAGACCCAGTACTTC. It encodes CASGSTPTGGRQETQYF.

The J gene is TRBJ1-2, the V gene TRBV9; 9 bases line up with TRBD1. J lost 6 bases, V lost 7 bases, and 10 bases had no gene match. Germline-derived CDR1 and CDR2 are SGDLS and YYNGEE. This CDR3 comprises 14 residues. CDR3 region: CASFGGDRVHGYTF. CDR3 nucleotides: TGTGCCAGCTTTGGGGGGGACAGGGTTCATGGCTACACCTTC.

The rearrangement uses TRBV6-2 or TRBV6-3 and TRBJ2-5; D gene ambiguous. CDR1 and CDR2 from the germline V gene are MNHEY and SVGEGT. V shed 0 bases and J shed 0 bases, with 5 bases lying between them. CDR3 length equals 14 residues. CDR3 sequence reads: CASSYSRNQETQYF. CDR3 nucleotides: TGTGCCAGCAGTTACTCCAGGAACCAAGAGACCCAGTACTTC.

The CDR3 loop reads CATSRSRGVTDTQYF. The CDR3 DNA follows: TGTGCCACCAGCAGGAGTCGCGGGGTGACAGATACGCAGTATTTT. The chain carries TRBV15 and TRBJ2-3, with a tentative D call TRBD2 (6 bases). V was cut by 3 bases and J by 3 bases, with 13 bases left in between. This CDR3 is 15 amino acids long. Germline V gene lookup returns CDR1 LNHNV and CDR2 YYDKDF (reference sequence).

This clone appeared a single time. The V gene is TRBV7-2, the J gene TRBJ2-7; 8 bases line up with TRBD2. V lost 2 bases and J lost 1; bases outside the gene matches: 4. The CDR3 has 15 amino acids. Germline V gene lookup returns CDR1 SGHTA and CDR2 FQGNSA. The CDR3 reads CASSLTPSGSYEQYF. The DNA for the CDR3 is TGTGCCAGCAGCTTAACCCCTAGCGGGTCCTACGAGCAGTACTTC.

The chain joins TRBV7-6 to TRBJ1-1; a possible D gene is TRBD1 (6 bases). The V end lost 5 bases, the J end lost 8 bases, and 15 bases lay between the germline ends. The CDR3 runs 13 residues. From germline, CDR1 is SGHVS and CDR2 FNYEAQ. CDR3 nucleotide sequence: TGTGCCAGCAGCCCAGGGCGGGGGCTGGAAGCTTTCTTT. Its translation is CASSPGRGLEAFF.

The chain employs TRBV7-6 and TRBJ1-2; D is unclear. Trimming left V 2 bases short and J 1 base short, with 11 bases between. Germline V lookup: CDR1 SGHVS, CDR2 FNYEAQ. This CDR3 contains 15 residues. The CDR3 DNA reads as TGTGCCAGCAGCTTAAGTCCAACTCTTAACTATGGCTACACCTTC. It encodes CASSLSPTLNYGYTF.

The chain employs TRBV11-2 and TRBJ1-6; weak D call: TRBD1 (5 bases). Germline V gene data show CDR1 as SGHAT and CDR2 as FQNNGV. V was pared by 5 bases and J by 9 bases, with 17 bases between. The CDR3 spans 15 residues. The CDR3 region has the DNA TGTGCCAGCAGCAAGGGACTCCCTAGGAGTTCACCCCTCCACTTT. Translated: CASSKGLPRSSPLHF. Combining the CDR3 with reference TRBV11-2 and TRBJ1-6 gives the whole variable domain EAGVAQSPRYKIIEKRQSVAFWCNPISGHATLYWYQQILGQGPKLLIQFQNNGVVDDSQLPKDRFSAERLKGVDSTLKIQPAKLEDSAVYLCASSKGLPRSSPLHFGNGTRLTVT.

The CDR3 loop reads CASSLPLGGEHTGELFF. CDR3 in DNA: TGTGCCAGCAGCTTACCTTTGGGGGGAGAGCACACCGGGGAGCTGTTTTTT. The chain employs TRBV5-4 and TRBJ2-2, with D perhaps TRBD2 (6 bases). The V gene's germline CDR1 is SGHNT and CDR2 YYREEE (reference sequence). V was cut by 2 bases and J by 3 bases, with 17 bases left in between. CDR3 length: 17 residues.

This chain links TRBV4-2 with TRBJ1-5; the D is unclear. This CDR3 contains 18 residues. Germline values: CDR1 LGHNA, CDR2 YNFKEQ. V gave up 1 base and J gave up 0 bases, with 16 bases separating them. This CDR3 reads CASSQGQGSLYSNQPQHF. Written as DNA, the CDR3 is TGTGCCAGCAGCCAAGGGCAAGGGAGCCTCTATAGCAATCAGCCCCAGCATTTT.

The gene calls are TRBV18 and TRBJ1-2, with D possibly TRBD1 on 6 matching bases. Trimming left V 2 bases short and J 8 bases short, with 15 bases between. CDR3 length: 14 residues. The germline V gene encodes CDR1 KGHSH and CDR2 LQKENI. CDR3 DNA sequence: TGTGCCAGCTCACCAGTAATAACAGGGCGAGGCTACACCTTC. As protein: CASSPVITGRGYTF.